The T cell receptor (beta chain) described here comes from a study of blood T cell repertoires in COVID-19. Study summary: Sites in the United States, Italy and Spain provided acute and convalescent COVID-19 samples. T cells, B-cell-depleted T cells, or PBMCs supplied cDNA or gDNA.

Original handling: Reference gene primer amplification gave estimated nucleated cell counts. Assay used: immunoSEQ multiplex PCR; TCRdb lists only in-frame clones, some missing. That table furnishes V, J and clone size, whereas the DNA furnished D and trimming. In the table there are 210,000 or so clones, 80% to 90% of which are singletons. V trimming: 5 bases; J trimming: 5 bases; junction bases outside the gene matches: 8. Germline CDR1 is SGHNT and CDR2 is YENEEA. The CDR3 is 15 residues long. The sequence came from a woman aged 50 to 65 with active or convalescent COVID-19. The sample consisted of peripheral blood. The J gene is TRBJ2-3, the V gene TRBV11-3; 9 nucleotides agree with TRBD2. The CDR3 sequence: CASSPGAGGQDTQYF. As DNA, the CDR3 is TGTGCCAGCAGCCCGGGGGCGGGAGGGCAAGATACGCAGTATTTT.